This is a list of T cell receptor beta chains from one sample in a study of blood T cell repertoires in COVID-19. The repertoire was sequenced with immunoSEQ multiplex PCR; TCRdb's copy has only in-frame clones and lacks some. The repertoire holds just over 200,000 clones, with 86% as singletons. The sequencing sample was made of peripheral blood. Receptors originate from a man older than 75 with acute or convalescent COVID-19. Each CDR3 is given with its conserved first and last residue. The D gene is left open where the match is weak. Size values are once, few and many counts, or a class for expanded clones, and some rows have none.

cdr3_length,v_call,clone_size,d_call,j_call,cdr3_aa,cdr3_nt
15,TRBV7-9,.,TRBD1,TRBJ2-7,CASSHPGTDPYEQYF,TGTGCCAGCAGCCACCCCGGGACAGACCCCTACGAGCAGTACTTC
13,TRBV6-5,once,.,TRBJ1-2,CATKIEEELGYTF,TGTGCCACAAAGATTGAGGAAGAACTTGGCTACACCTTC
14,TRBV7-9,.,.,TRBJ2-1,CASSLGAGGLEQFF,TGTGCCAGCAGCTTAGGGGCCGGGGGGCTTGAGCAGTTCTTC
14,TRBV2,.,.,TRBJ2-7,CASNWQGTSYEQYF,TGTGCCAGCAATTGGCAGGGGACATCCTACGAGCAGTACTTC
14,TRBV30,.,TRBD2,TRBJ2-2,CAWVGAGGAGELFF,TGTGCCTGGGTTGGAGCGGGAGGTGCCGGGGAGCTGTTTTTT
11,TRBV20-1,few,.,TRBJ1-3,CSAKQVNTIYF,TGCAGTGCTAAACAGGTGAACACCATATATTTT
15,TRBV2,few,.,TRBJ2-5,CASREGQPYQETQYF,TGTGCCAGCAGGGAAGGACAGCCGTACCAAGAGACCCAGTACTTC
14,TRBV5-8,.,.,TRBJ1-2,CASSFGRGSYGYTF,TGTGCCAGCAGCTTTGGTAGGGGTTCCTATGGCTACACCTTC
10,TRBV7-9,once,.,TRBJ1-2,CANSRDGYTF,TGTGCCAACAGTCGGGATGGCTACACCTTC
15,TRBV2,.,TRBD2,TRBJ2-7,CASSDQLAETYEQYF,TGTGCCAGCTCCGACCAGCTAGCGGAAACCTACGAGCAGTACTTC
16,TRBV6-5,.,.,TRBJ2-3,CASSYEAGPTANTQYF,TGTGCCAGCAGTTACGAGGCGGGACCAACAGCGAATACGCAGTATTTT
16,TRBV5-1,.,.,TRBJ2-1,CASRTDTTSSYNEQFF,TGCGCCAGCAGGACAGACACTACGAGCTCCTACAATGAGCAGTTCTTC
14,TRBV19,few,.,TRBJ2-2,CASSGGLNTGELFF,TGTGCCAGTAGTGGAGGATTGAACACCGGGGAGCTGTTTTTT
15,TRBV19,.,TRBD1,TRBJ1-6,CANRDRGSYNSPLHF,TGTGCCAATCGGGACAGGGGGAGTTATAATTCACCCCTCCACTTT
14,TRBV25-1,.,.,TRBJ1-2,CASSELKGVAGYTF,TGTGCCAGCAGTGAATTAAAGGGGGTTGCTGGCTACACCTTC
13,TRBV5-6,.,TRBD1,TRBJ1-1,CASSGQGDTEAFF,TGTGCCAGCAGCGGACAGGGCGACACTGAAGCTTTCTTT
17,TRBV27,.,TRBD1,TRBJ2-2,CASSPRFTTGGRGELFF,TGTGCCAGCAGTCCACGATTTACCACAGGGGGCAGGGGGGAGCTGTTTTTT
16,TRBV19,.,.,TRBJ1-1,CASSIGLVQMNTEAFF,TGTGCCAGTAGTATAGGTCTGGTACAGATGAACACTGAAGCTTTCTTT
16,TRBV27,.,TRBD2,TRBJ2-3,CASSRALAGGPDTQYF,TGTGCCAGCAGCCGCGCTCTAGCGGGGGGCCCAGATACGCAGTATTTT
18,TRBV6-4,.,TRBD1,TRBJ1-5,CASRPGQGGFYSNQPQHF,TGTGCCAGCAGACCGGGACAGGGGGGATTTTATAGCAATCAGCCCCAGCATTTT
12,TRBV13,once,TRBD2,TRBJ2-1,CASRLTSEEQFF,TGTGCCAGCAGGCTGACTAGCGAAGAGCAGTTCTTC
14,TRBV7-9,.,TRBD1,TRBJ2-7,CASSLDRGTYEQYF,TGTGCCAGCAGCTTAGACAGGGGGACATACGAGCAGTACTTC
17,TRBV5-1,.,TRBD2,TRBJ2-1,CASSSEGVAGGYNEQFF,TGCGCCAGCAGCTCCGAGGGAGTAGCGGGAGGCTACAATGAGCAGTTCTTC
18,TRBV9,few,TRBD2,TRBJ2-2,CASSVEEAGVADTGELFF,TGTGCCAGCAGCGTAGAGGAAGCGGGAGTTGCGGACACCGGGGAGCTGTTTTTT
20,TRBV4-3,.,TRBD2,TRBJ2-1,CASSQDHVARTSGVMNEQFF,TGCGCCAGCAGCCAAGACCACGTCGCTCGAACTAGCGGGGTTATGAATGAGCAGTTCTTC
14,TRBV30,.,.,TRBJ2-3,CARSEEGGTDTQYF,TGTGCCCGGAGCGAAGAGGGGGGCACAGATACGCAGTATTTT
15,TRBV9,.,.,TRBJ2-2,CASSPGHSNTGELFF,TGTGCCAGCAGTCCGGGACACTCGAACACCGGGGAGCTGTTTTTT
14,TRBV10-3,.,.,TRBJ2-1,CAISESQGMGEQFF,TGTGCCATCAGTGAGTCCCAGGGGATGGGTGAGCAGTTCTTC
13,TRBV10-2,.,.,TRBJ1-5,CASRDSDNQPQHF,TGCGCCAGCAGGGACAGCGATAATCAGCCCCAGCATTTT
13,TRBV6-4,.,.,TRBJ2-5,CASSNRDGETQYF,TGTGCCAGCAGCAACAGGGACGGAGAGACCCAGTACTTC
14,TRBV18,.,.,TRBJ1-1,CASSPDRLNTEAFF,TGTGCCAGCTCACCCGACAGGCTGAACACTGAAGCTTTCTTT
14,TRBV10-3,.,TRBD1,TRBJ1-1,CAISKGQGNTEAFF,TGTGCCATCAGTAAGGGACAGGGGAACACTGAAGCTTTCTTT
16,TRBV14,.,TRBD2,TRBJ2-3,CASSQRLAGVADTQYF,TGTGCCAGCAGCCAAAGACTAGCGGGAGTGGCAGATACGCAGTATTTT
16,TRBV11-3,.,TRBD2,TRBJ2-2,CASSLHSGSVTGELFF,TGTGCCAGCAGCTTACATAGCGGGAGTGTAACCGGGGAGCTGTTTTTT
15,TRBV11-3,.,.,TRBJ2-1,CASSPGTSSYNEQFF,TGTGCCAGCAGCCCAGGGACAAGCTCCTACAATGAGCAGTTCTTC
15,TRBV4-2,.,.,TRBJ1-6,CASSQVVVVSSPLHF,TGTGCCAGCAGCCAAGTGGTGGTAGTGAGTTCACCCCTCCACTTT
14,TRBV29-1,.,TRBD1,TRBJ2-1,CSVARTGVYNEQFF,TGCAGCGTCGCCCGGACAGGGGTTTACAATGAGCAGTTCTTC
15,TRBV7-6,.,TRBD1,TRBJ1-2,CASSTHGTGSIGYTF,TGTGCCAGCAGCACACACGGGACAGGGAGTATTGGCTACACCTTC
18,TRBV19,.,.,TRBJ2-6,CARGVGGKGPSGANVLTF,TGTGCCAGGGGCGTCGGCGGGAAAGGGCCCTCTGGGGCCAACGTCCTGACTTTC
15,TRBV9,.,TRBD1,TRBJ2-5,CASSTRTGGGETQYF,TGTGCCAGCAGCACCCGGACAGGGGGGGGAGAGACCCAGTACTTC